This TCR beta chain was sequenced in a study of beta chain features in type 1 diabetes (dated by TCRdb to 2016 to 2018). With respect to the entire study: Mean age, gender distribution, total cell number and subset yield were not different between patients and healthy donors. Whereas all 30 or so donors provided naive and central memory subsets, regulatory and stem cell-like memory subsets were isolated from just 8 patients and about 8 healthy donors. The study compared the TCRB repertoires of sorted circulating CD4+ T cell subsets in recently diagnosed type 1 diabetes patients with those in matched healthy donors. Across all samples, some 110,000,000 sorted cells were examined, and cell number per subset correlated strongly with RNA yield.

This clone showed up just a few times. There is no known antigen for this receptor. No base-level quality is on record; no much larger clone is a single base apart. The entire isolated RNA was reverse transcribed using the High Capacity cDNA Reverse Transcription Kit, and thus expressed TCRB transcripts were sequenced. Deep immunoSEQ sequencing was applied to naive, central memory and regulatory T cell samples, giving an average of about 3.6 million total reads per sample. Sorted cells were lysed in RLT buffer and RNA was extracted with DNase-treated RNeasy Micro or Mini kits, depending on cell number. To prevent cross-contamination, every cell subset was processed on its own, while patient and healthy donor samples were processed together. The immunoSEQ multiplex PCR was used to amplify TCRB sequences from cDNA, generating 87-bp fragments that spanned the CDR3 region. The amplicons were sequenced using the Illumina HiSeq platform. On the authors' methods: Synthetic template baselines were used to correct PCR bias computationally, reads within Hamming distance 2 were collapsed together, and singletons that could not be merged were discarded. By aligning reads against IMGT, V, D and J genes, CDR3 length, and insertions or deletions at six rearrangement sites were assigned. Clonotype counts were normalized to sorted cell number within each subset before computing true diversity and Gini coefficients with the tcR R package. The overlap coefficient, calculated on TCRB nucleotide sequences, was used to measure repertoire sharing. As a proxy for the pre-selection repertoire, out-of-frame TCRB sequences from naive cells were analyzed. Sourced from immuneACCESS, this table was stored by TCRdb with only in-frame sequences that have V and J called. A share of the clones is absent; for the studies checked, an unresolved V gene accounts for under half, and the remainder has no known explanation. V, J and clone size derive from that table, while D and trimming were established from the DNA sequence. This sample lists more than 250,000 clones; just over 20% were detected once. Less than 0.035% of the sample lies in the top ten.

From each donor, a single peripheral blood sample of approximately 110 mL on average was drawn into heparinised tubes. Using a panel that included CD45RO, CCR7, CD25, CD127, CD95 and CD27, naive, central memory, regulatory and stem cell-like memory CD4+ T cells were sorted on a BD FACSAria II. Every sorted population had a purity above 95%. PBMCs were isolated immediately by Lymphoprep density gradient centrifugation and stained directly without culture. So that batch effects would be minimized, each experiment stained and sorted samples in pairs, pairing one healthy donor with one patient. Study-wide conclusions, independent of this receptor: Shorter templates might be favored by PCR, yet because patient and control samples were amplified and corrected together, any such skew would affect both groups equally. Sequencing cDNA rather than genomic DNA could over-represent highly expressing activated cells, although activation and CD3 levels did not differ between groups. At VDJ recombination sites, type 1 diabetes patients had fewer insertions and more deleted nucleotides, which implies abnormalities in thymic rearrangement. Type 1 diabetes patients showed a moderate but significant shortening of TCRB CDR3 length in all four CD4+ subsets. Naive, central memory and regulatory TCRB repertoires appeared to be more similar among patients than among healthy donors. Because small numbers of individuals were included in the HLA sub-analyses, any influence of HLA type on TCRB rearrangement was left unresolved.

Including cysteine and phenylalanine, the CDR3 has 15 amino acids. The CDR3 DNA has 45 bases and is translated from base 1. The germline V gene supplies CDR1 LGHNA and CDR2 YNFKEQ. V and J are truncated by 1 base and 6 bases respectively, leaving an intervening sequence of 15 bases. This TCR came from a woman aged 35 to 49 with type 1 diabetes. The sequenced material came from naive CD4+ T cells from blood. The sample's cell subset or site label is to be understood as: true naive CD4+ T cells. The sequence is built from TRBV4-2 and TRBJ2-5; TRBD1 could be the D gene, as 5 bases match. Here the CDR3 is given as CASSQGVAGPKTQYF. The nucleotides are TGTGCCAGCAGCCAAGGTGTCGCAGGGCCGAAGACCCAGTACTTC.